The 16 T cell receptor beta chains listed next were all sequenced from one sample in a study of OX40 agonist ivuxolimab in advanced cancers. Sequenced by immunoSEQ multiplex PCR; TCRdb stores in-frame clones only, minus some. The table includes approximately 19,000 clones, around 84% detected once. Sequenced here: CD4+ or CD8+ T cells sorted from blood, sampled in a trial of the OX40 agonist ivuxolimab. All receptors come from an adult with an advanced solid tumor such as melanoma, head and neck, liver or kidney cancer.

The CDR3 sequence is CASSYSGTSMGHEQFF. For the CDR3, the DNA is TGTGCCAGCAGTTACTCCGGGACTAGCATGGGGCATGAGCAGTTCTTC. The chain uses TRBV6-6 and TRBJ2-1, with 9 nucleotides matching TRBD2. After removal of 0 bases from V and 8 bases from J, the junction contained 8 bases not matched to a gene. Germline-derived CDR1 and CDR2 are MNHNY and SVGAGI (reference sequence). CDR3 size: 16 residues.

This clone has more than one count but fewer than ten. The V gene is TRBV7-9, the J gene TRBJ1-6, with TRBD1 matching 8 bases. V dropped 3 bases and J dropped 12; count of bases not matched to a gene: 13. Germline-derived CDR1 and CDR2 are SEHNR and FQNEAQ (reference sequence). The CDR3 has 16 amino acids. The CDR3 DNA follows: TGTGCCAGCAGCTTGTACACAGGGGGGGTTGTGCAACCCCTCCACTTT. Translated, it gives CASSLYTGGVVQPLHF.

This clone was seen a few times. The rearrangement links TRBV19 to TRBJ1-2; TRBD1 might be the D (6 bases). Per germline, CDR1 LNHDA and CDR2 SQIVND (reference sequence). V lost 5 bases, J lost 7 bases, and 11 bases lay in between. The CDR3 extends over 12 amino acids. In DNA form, the CDR3 reads TGTGCCAGTAGTGTACCCAGGGGTGGCTACACCTTC. Translating it yields CASSVPRGGYTF.

Remarks on this clone: The sample carries other DNA sequences with the same CDR3. The chain couples TRBV30 to TRBJ2-4; D remains ambiguous. The CDR3 has 13 residues. The germline CDR1 and CDR2 sequences are GTSNPN and SVGIG (reference sequence). Trimming took 4 bases from V and 0 from J, leaving 7 bases between them. The DNA for the CDR3 is TGTGCCTGGAACCCTCAAGCCAAAAACATTCAGTACTTC. Protein product: CAWNPQAKNIQYF.

This chain uses TRBV6-5 with TRBJ1-2; D is unresolved. Germline V gene lookup returns CDR1 MNHEY and CDR2 SVGAGI. Trimming took 2 bases from V and 8 from J, leaving 15 bases between them. This CDR3 comprises 14 residues. CDR3 sequence: CASSYIPGPGGYTF. DNA of the CDR3: TGTGCCAGCAGTTACATCCCCGGGCCGGGGGGCTACACCTTC.

The chain joins TRBV5-6 to TRBJ2-3; 11 bases line up with TRBD1. The CDR3 totals 15 residues. The V segment lost 4 bases and the J segment 7 bases; nucleotides outside the gene matches: 8. Per the germline V gene, CDR1 is SGHDT and CDR2 is YYEEEE. CDR3 bases: TGTGCCAGCAGCGCCACGGACAGGGGGCAATATACGCAGTATTTT. Translated, it gives CASSATDRGQYTQYF.

The chain uses TRBV6-1 and TRBJ1-1; a possible D gene is TRBD1 (5 bases). Trimming left V 8 bases short and J 4 bases short, with 14 bases between. The length of the CDR3 is 13 residues. Per germline, CDR1 MNHNS and CDR2 SASEGT. CDR3 sequence: CASSRMGGTEAFF. CDR3 in DNA: TGTGCCAGCTCTCGAATGGGGGGCACTGAAGCTTTCTTT.

The chain carries TRBV7-6 and TRBJ2-7, with TRBD2 matching over 16 bases. Losses at the gene ends were 5 bases for V and 9 bases for J; bases not matched to a gene: 4. The CDR3 runs 14 residues. Germline CDR1 is SGHVS and CDR2 is FNYEAQ. CDR3 DNA sequence: TGTGCCAGCAGCGGGGGACTAGCGGGAGGGGGGCAGTACTTC. Protein: CASSGGLAGGGQYF.

The V gene is TRBV4-1, the J gene TRBJ2-1, with 10 positions matching TRBD2. CDR1 and CDR2 from the germline V gene are MGHRA and YSYEKL. The CDR3 length is 16 residues. V was clipped by 2 bases and J by 6 bases; unmatched bases: 7. The CDR3 region has the DNA TGCGCCAGCAGCCAAACTCTAGCGGGGGTAGCCAATGAGCAGTTCTTC. Amino acid sequence: CASSQTLAGVANEQFF.

The chain uses TRBV27 and TRBJ2-1, with D hard to call. The CDR3 contains 13 residues. Germline V gives CDR1 MNHEY, CDR2 SMNVEV (reference sequence). V lost 7 bases, J lost 9 bases, and 16 bases lay in between. The CDR3 reads CASNLLGDREQFF. The CDR3 DNA sequence: TGTGCCAGCAACCTCCTGGGCGACCGTGAGCAGTTCTTC.

The V and J genes are TRBV30 and TRBJ1-3, with 7 nucleotides matching TRBD1. With 5 bases clipped from V and 2 bases from J, the junction kept 6 bases outside the gene matches. This CDR3 has 14 residues. Germline-derived CDR1 and CDR2 are GTSNPN and SVGIG (reference sequence). CDR3 residues: CAWEYRGPGNTIYF. CDR3 in DNA: TGTGCCTGGGAGTACAGGGGACCTGGAAACACCATATATTTT.

By share of the sample, this clone is large. This chain connects TRBV6-6 to TRBJ1-5; 7 bases map to TRBD1. In germline, CDR1 is MNHNY, CDR2 SVGAGI (reference sequence). The CDR3 contains 14 residues. V was pared by 5 bases and J by 4 bases, with 5 bases of the junction left unmatched. Written as DNA, the CDR3 is TGTGCCAGCAGTACAGGGGATGCAAATCAGCCCCAGCATTTT. Translation gives CASSTGDANQPQHF.

This chain joins TRBV30 and TRBJ2-3; 7 bases fit TRBD2. CDR3 length: 15 residues. With 3 bases clipped from V and 1 base from J, the junction kept 7 bases outside the gene matches. The germline gives CDR1 GTSNPN, CDR2 SVGIG (reference sequence). This chain's CDR3 is CAWSGSSGRTDTQYF. The CDR3 DNA reads as TGTGCCTGGAGCGGTAGTAGCGGGCGCACAGATACGCAGTATTTT.

V usage is TRBV5-8 and J usage is TRBJ1-2, with D perhaps matching TRBD1 (6 bases). Germline V gene data show CDR1 as SGHTS and CDR2 as YDEGEE. This CDR3 is 14 amino acids long. Trimming shortened V by 9 bases and J by 0 bases, and 15 bases separated the two germline ends. The CDR3 DNA reads as TGTGCCACCGCAACCGGGACATCTAACTATGGCTACACCTTC. Its protein product is CATATGTSNYGYTF.

This chain joins TRBV5-3 and TRBJ2-7; TRBD2 matches 9 bases. TRBV5-3 is marked as an open reading frame, function uncertain. The junction had 11 bases not matched to a gene; V was cut back by 4 bases and J by 3 bases. This CDR3 is 16 amino acids long. The CDR3 nucleotides are TGTGCCAGAAGCCCTCTGTCAGCGGGGGGACTCTACGAGCAGTACTTC. This translates into CARSPLSAGGLYEQYF.

This chain connects TRBV20-1 to TRBJ1-1; D uncertain. V shed 8 bases and J shed 7 bases, with 14 bases lying between them. The germline V gene has CDR1 DFQATT and CDR2 SNEGSKA (reference sequence). This CDR3 contains 11 residues. CDR3 nucleotides: TGCAGTCCCCACGGCGGCGGTGAAGCTTTCTTT. It specifies CSPHGGGEAFF.